This T cell receptor beta chain was observed in a study of OX40 agonist ivuxolimab in advanced cancers. In the study overall: Ivuxolimab was an agonistic, fully human IgG2 monoclonal antibody directed against OX40 (CD134), a costimulatory receptor. Partial responses were achieved by three dose-escalation patients, of whom one had hepatocellular carcinoma and two had cutaneous melanoma. The paper covers the monotherapy dose-escalation part of the phase I ivuxolimab trial, which included N of about 50 patients. Of the 50 to 55 dose-escalation patients, hepatocellular carcinoma was present in 19, melanoma in around 15, renal cell carcinoma in 9 and head and neck cancer in 9. Prior anti-PD-1, anti-PD-L1 or anti-CTLA-4 therapy was permitted, and checkpoint inhibitors had been received by less than 45% of dose-escalation patients. In the dose-escalation cohort, 82.7% of patients were male, and the mean age was approximately 60 years, with a range of about 20 to 79. Peripheral TCRbeta sequencing was intended to test whether TCR sequence diversity was altered and clonal T-cell expansion was caused by ivuxolimab. Intravenous ivuxolimab was administered to patients every 2 weeks at six dose levels: 0.01, 0.1, 0.3, 1.5, 3 and 10 mg/kg.

About this clone itself: What this receptor recognizes is not known. Base-call qualities are not available, and no considerably larger clone is one nucleotide away.

For sequencing of the TCRbeta CDR3 region, genomic DNA was extracted from the sorted cells. The immunoSEQ Assay was used to sequence the TCRbeta CDR3 regions. As stored in TCRdb, this immuneACCESS dataset retains in-frame rearrangements with V and J assigned. A fraction of the clones does not appear; measured against another copy, unresolved V genes explain less than half of the discrepancy, and the remainder lacks a known reason. The sample includes about 66,000 clones, with 85% to 90% observed a single time. In total, the top ten clones hold roughly an eighth of the sample. Here is what the overall study found, with its caveats: Clonal expansion of both CD4+ and CD8+ blood T cells was observed from baseline to week 6 at doses 0.1 to 3.0 mg/kg. After ivuxolimab, expanded clones were on average more numerous among CD8+ T cells than among CD4+ T cells. The antigen specificity of the peripheral T cells that underwent clonal expansion was not determined. In the 0.1-3.0 mg/kg groups, partial responders had among the lowest normalized peripheral clonal expansion, particularly in CD8+ T cells. Low levels of normalized T-cell clonal expansion were also shown by some nonresponding patients.

Patients with a history of autoimmune disease or receiving systemic immunosuppression were excluded from the trial. Peripheral blood for TCR sequencing was collected from all dose cohorts at baseline, on cycle 4 day 1, and on cycle 7 day 1. Samples were obtained from an open-label, multicenter, first-in-human phase I dose-escalation trial of ivuxolimab. Adults with locally advanced or metastatic melanoma, renal cell, hepatocellular, or head and neck squamous cell carcinoma were enrolled in the trial. Before TCR sequencing, CD4+ and CD8+ T cells were separately sorted from peripheral blood. The receptor was derived from an adult with an advanced solid tumor such as melanoma, head and neck, liver or kidney cancer. The sequencing here drew on CD4+ or CD8+ T cells sorted from blood, taken in a trial of the OX40 agonist ivuxolimab.

The CDR3 protein sequence reads: CASSLVGGNQPQHF. The nucleotides are TGTGCCAGCAGCTTAGTCGGTGGAAATCAGCCCCAGCATTTT. The chain uses TRBV7-9 and TRBJ1-5; there is no confident call for the D gene. The CDR3 runs 14 amino acids, cysteine and phenylalanine included. Only the CDR3 DNA is retained, 42 bases long and in frame from the first base. CDR1 and CDR2, looked up from the germline V gene (reference sequence), are SEHNR and FQNEAQ. V lost 1 base and J lost 4 bases; the stretch between them is 8 bases long.